The clone carrying this TCR beta chain was seen a few times. What it binds is unknown. This CDR3 comprises 13 residues. Trimming shortened V by 6 bases and J by 5 bases, and 13 bases separated the two germline ends. The data derive from a study of T cell repertoires in cytomegalovirus infection. TCRdb independently ran MiXCR on the reads; one entry per CDR3 protein. The table shows 80,000 to 95,000 distinct CDR3 sequences, with 25% to 35% occurring only once. The material was CD8+ T cells from cultured PBMCs, obtained from culture after CMV antigen stimulation. The rearrangement joins TRBV12-3 or TRBV12-4 to TRBJ2-5; possible D gene TRBD2, 6 bases. This receptor was obtained from a human donor in good health (CMV status not recorded). Some clones in this sample may be carry-over from other donors' samples. CDR3 in DNA: TGTGCCAGCAGCCCAAGGGACTTCGAGACCCAGTACTTC. This encodes CASSPRDFETQYF.